The next 31 T cell receptor beta chains were all read from a single sample in a study of shared clonotypes between healthy human individuals (dated by TCRdb to the early 2020s). Library creation used the immunoSEQ multiplex PCR assay. TCRdb obtained this table from immuneACCESS and retained in-frame rearrangements with V and J assigned. These tables miss some clones; where compared with another copy, unresolved V genes account for less than half of the shortfall, and the remainder is unexplained. The sample table contains about 490,000 clones; only one count was recorded for 76% of them. Roughly 13% of the sample is held by the ten biggest clonotypes. The specimen sequenced was PBMCs. The receptors come from a woman between 40 and 50 years old in good health. Some clones in this sample may be carry-over from other donors' samples.

The chain has TRBV7-3 and TRBJ2-5, with 12 nucleotides matching TRBD2. The J segment lost 4 bases and the V segment lost 5 bases, leaving 5 bases of the junction unmatched. This CDR3 has 15 amino acids. CDR1 and CDR2 from the germline V gene are SGHTA and FQGTGA. CDR3 coding DNA: TGTGCCAGCAGCACCACGGGACTAGCGGGAGAGACCCAGTACTTC. As protein: CASSTTGLAGETQYF. Drawing the rest from reference TRBV7-3 and TRBJ2-5, the complete variable domain is GAGVSQTPSNKVTEKGKYVELRCDPISGHTALYWYRQSLGQGPEFLIYFQGTGAADDSGLPNDRFFAVRPEGSVSTLKIQRTERGDSAVYLCASSTTGLAGETQYFGPGTRLLVL.

This clone was found a few times. The DNA for the CDR3 is TGCGCCAGCAGCTTGGGACAGGGGGTCTACGAGCAGTACTTC. Its protein product is CASSLGQGVYEQYF. This sequence joins TRBV5-1 and TRBJ2-7, with 9 bases aligning to TRBD1. The CDR3 runs to 14 residues. From germline, CDR1 is SGHRS and CDR2 YFSETQ. V shed 0 bases and J 3 bases; nucleotides not matched to a gene: 1.

CDR3 nucleotide sequence: TGTGCCAGCAGCTCGGACAGGGCTGATGAGCAGTTCTTC. It translates to CASSSDRADEQFF. This chain links TRBV7-8 with TRBJ2-1; 8 bases agree with TRBD1. Germline trimming cut 4 bases from V and 8 bases from J; bases unmatched to any gene: 4. CDR3 length: 13 amino acids. Germline CDR1 SGHVS, CDR2 FQNEAQ.

The chain employs TRBV2 and TRBJ2-4; 9 bases map to TRBD1. Trimming took 6 bases from V and 4 from J; bases not matched to a gene: 10. The CDR3 runs 16 residues. The germline gives CDR1 SNHLY, CDR2 FYNNEI. In nucleotides, the CDR3 is TGTGCCAGCAGCGTCTGGGACAGGGCGACAAAAAACATTCAGTACTTC. Protein: CASSVWDRATKNIQYF. Full variable domain (rest looked up from reference TRBV2 and TRBJ2-4): EPEVTQTPSHQVTQMGQEVILRCVPISNHLYFYWYRQILGQKVEFLVSFYNNEISEKSEIFDDQFSVERPDGSNFTLKIRSTKLEDSAMYFCASSVWDRATKNIQYFGAGTRLSVL.

The table lists this clone with a few counts. The chain employs TRBV12-5 and TRBJ2-1; D is perhaps TRBD2 (5 bases). Germline V gene data show CDR1 as LGHNT and CDR2 as FRNRAP. The CDR3 covers 14 residues. V lost 6 bases and J lost 4, with 13 bases in between. The CDR3 DNA follows: TGTGCTAGTGGCAGCGGTGGGCTTTACAATGAGCAGTTCTTC. This codes for CASGSGGLYNEQFF.

The chain recombines TRBV19 with TRBJ1-1; no definite D call. The ends were cut back, 6 bases at V and 0 bases at J, with 11 bases in the middle. The CDR3 loop spans 14 amino acids. Per the germline V gene, CDR1 is LNHDA and CDR2 is SQIVND (reference sequence). CDR3 protein: CASRGDRMNTEAFF. CDR3 DNA sequence: TGTGCCAGTAGGGGCGACCGCATGAACACTGAAGCTTTCTTT.

V usage is TRBV27 and J usage is TRBJ2-1, with TRBD2 matching 7 bases. This CDR3 comprises 15 residues. The ends lost 3 bases at V and 8 bases at J; junction bases unmatched: 10. Germline CDR1 reads MNHEY; CDR2 reads SMNVEV (reference sequence). Here the CDR3 DNA reads TGTGCCAGCAGTTTCGGAGCGGGATGGGACGATGAGCAGTTCTTC. Residues: CASSFGAGWDDEQFF.

This clone was recorded only once. V is TRBV9 and J is TRBJ2-7; no definite D call. V was trimmed by 4 bases and J by 0 bases, leaving 17 bases between them. The CDR3 sequence is 16 residues long. Germline V lookup: CDR1 SGDLS, CDR2 YYNGEE. The CDR3 DNA sequence: TGTGCCAGCAGCTCCCCCCTGGACGGATCCTCCTACGAGCAGTACTTC. Translated, it gives CASSSPLDGSSYEQYF.

This chain uses TRBV5-5 with TRBJ2-6; D perhaps matches TRBD1 (5 bases). Trimming removed 6 bases from V and 2 bases from J, with 12 bases in between. Germline V CDR1 and CDR2: SGHKS, YYEKEE (reference sequence). The CDR3 loop spans 15 amino acids. The CDR3 loop is CASTLGATGANVLTF. CDR3 DNA sequence: TGTGCCAGCACCCTTGGGGCGACTGGGGCCAACGTCCTGACTTTC.

The chain links TRBV7-9 to TRBJ2-7; D uncertain. CDR1 is SEHNR, CDR2 FQNEAQ, per germline (reference sequence). This CDR3 contains 14 residues. Trimming shortened V by 2 bases and J by 3 bases, and 11 bases separated the two germline ends. CDR3 coding DNA: TGTGCCAGCAGCTTACGCCAGGATAACTACGAGCAGTACTTC. As protein: CASSLRQDNYEQYF. The full variable domain, rest sourced from reference TRBV7-9 and TRBJ2-7, is DTGVSQNPRHKITKRGQNVTFRCDPISEHNRLYWYRQTLGQGPEFLTYFQNEAQLEKSRLLSDRFSAERPKGSFSTLEIQRTEQGDSAMYLCASSLRQDNYEQYFGPGTRLTVT.

With respect to this clone: Other DNA sequences in this specimen translate into the identical CDR3. The V call is TRBV28, the J call TRBJ2-7, with TRBD2 matching over 11 bases. The CDR3 is 14 residues long. V shed 5 bases, J shed 2 bases, and the junction held 2 bases outside the gene matches. CDR1 MDHEN and CDR2 SYDVKM come from the germline V gene. CDR3 in DNA: TGTGCCAGCAGTACGACTAGCGGGGCCTACGAGCAGTACTTC. The encoded protein is CASSTTSGAYEQYF.

The chain carries TRBV10-2 and TRBJ2-7; 8 bases map to TRBD1. Germline values: CDR1 WSHSY, CDR2 SAAADI. V lost 7 bases and J lost 0; bases outside the gene matches: 2. This CDR3 has 13 amino acids. The CDR3 DNA follows: TGCGCCAGCACAGGGGGCCGCTCCTACGAGCAGTACTTC. It codes for CASTGGRSYEQYF.

This rearrangement joins TRBV29-1 to TRBJ2-3; TRBD1 matches 9 bases. The CDR3 extends over 13 amino acids. The V segment lost 7 bases and the J segment 6 bases; nucleotides outside the gene matches: 8. Germline V gene lookup returns CDR1 SQVTM and CDR2 ANQGSEA. The chain's CDR3 is CSGQTGGSDTQYF. CDR3 bases: TGCAGCGGACAGACAGGGGGTTCGGATACGCAGTATTTT.

The rearrangement uses TRBV7-9 and TRBJ2-2; a possible D gene is TRBD1 (6 bases). Per the germline V gene, CDR1 is SEHNR and CDR2 is FQNEAQ (reference sequence). The CDR3 is 14 amino acids. Trimming cost V 5 bases and J 2 bases, with 9 bases left between them. For the CDR3, the DNA is TGTGCCAGCAGCCCGGACAGTAACACCGGGGAGCTGTTTTTT. Protein: CASSPDSNTGELFF.

The V gene is TRBV4-2, the J gene TRBJ2-1; 13 bases are a match to TRBD2. The V gene end was trimmed by 3 bases and the J gene end by 7 bases; junction bases not matched to a gene: 6. The V gene's germline CDR1 is LGHNA and CDR2 YNFKEQ. CDR3 size: 16 residues. The CDR3 region has the DNA TGTGCCAGCAGCCAGGAGACTAGCGGGAGGAGGAATGAGCAGTTCTTC. This gives the protein CASSQETSGRRNEQFF.

The chain links TRBV6-6 to TRBJ2-7, with D hard to call. The CDR3 loop spans 13 amino acids. The germline V gene encodes CDR1 MNHNY and CDR2 SVGAGI (reference sequence). Trimming shortened V by 5 bases and J by 2 bases, and 10 bases separated the two germline ends. CDR3 bases: TGTGCCAGCAGTAACGGGCAGGCCTACGAGCAGTACTTC. Protein sequence: CASSNGQAYEQYF.

This chain connects TRBV5-1 to TRBJ2-3; 10 bases match TRBD2. The V and J ends lost 1 base and 5 bases, in that order; junction bases with no gene match: 7. The CDR3 is made up of 16 amino acids. CDR1 is SGHRS, CDR2 YFSETQ, per germline. CDR3 amino acids: CASSLTSGVFIDTQYF. CDR3 nucleotides: TGCGCCAGCAGCTTGACTAGCGGGGTTTTTATAGATACGCAGTATTTT.

This chain links TRBV2 with TRBJ2-2; no clear D gene. The germline V and J ends were trimmed by 4 bases and 6 bases, with 9 bases remaining between them. The CDR3 length is 13 residues. The V gene's germline CDR1 is SNHLY and CDR2 FYNNEI. CDR3 loop: CASSGGFAGELFF. In nucleotides, the CDR3 is TGTGCCAGCAGTGGGGGATTTGCCGGGGAGCTGTTTTTT.

This chain connects TRBV25-1 to TRBJ2-2; 11 bases match TRBD2. This CDR3 is built from 17 residues. The germline CDR1 and CDR2 sequences are MGHDK and SYGVNS. V shed 2 bases and J 5 bases; nucleotides not matched to a gene: 7. This CDR3 reads CASSELAGGRGTGELFF. The CDR3 nucleotides read TGTGCCAGCAGTGAACTAGCGGGAGGAAGAGGGACCGGGGAGCTGTTTTTT.

The V call is TRBV10-3, the J call TRBJ2-1, with D hard to call. V shed 7 bases and J shed 9 bases, with 13 bases lying between them. This CDR3 spans 12 amino acids. The germline gives CDR1 ENHRY, CDR2 SYGVKD. CDR3 in DNA: TGTGCCATCAATTCCCTAGGTGGTGAGCAGTTCTTC. Translated, it gives CAINSLGGEQFF.

The rearrangement uses TRBV7-9 and TRBJ1-1; 9 bases map to TRBD1. The germline CDR1 and CDR2 sequences are SEHNR and FQNEAQ (reference sequence). The J segment lost 1 base and the V segment lost 7 bases, leaving 7 bases of the junction unmatched. The CDR3 covers 15 residues. CDR3 bases: TGTGCCAGCACCAGACAGGGGGGTTGGAACACTGAAGCTTTCTTT. Translation: CASTRQGGWNTEAFF.

Only a few counts were recorded for this clone. V is TRBV11-2 and J is TRBJ2-7; D unresolved. V was shortened by 3 bases and J by 9 bases, with 15 bases between the two germline ends. Per the germline V gene, CDR1 is SGHAT and CDR2 is FQNNGV. This CDR3 has 13 residues. The CDR3, as DNA: TGTGCCAGCAGCTTCGAACCTGACCGGGCGCAGTACTTC. It is translated as CASSFEPDRAQYF.

This sequence joins TRBV6-5 and TRBJ1-3; tentative D call: TRBD1 (6 bases). Germline CDR1 MNHEY, CDR2 SVGAGI. The CDR3 extends over 14 amino acids. Trimming pared 5 bases from V and 0 bases from J, leaving 8 bases between. The CDR3, as DNA: TGTGCCAGCAGTAGGGGGGGCTCTGGAAACACCATATATTTT. This translates into CASSRGGSGNTIYF.

J is TRBJ1-2 and V is TRBV7-9; 7 bases match TRBD1. Germline-derived CDR1 and CDR2 are SEHNR and FQNEAQ (reference sequence). The CDR3 runs 13 residues. V shed 3 bases and J 5 bases; nucleotides not matched to a gene: 3. The CDR3 DNA reads TGTGCCAGCAGCTTTCAGGGACAGTATGGCTACACCTTC. This gives the protein CASSFQGQYGYTF.

This clone has only one observation. V gene TRBV18 combines with J gene TRBJ2-7; 9 positions match TRBD2. V shed 4 bases and J 1 base; nucleotides not matched to a gene: 8. This CDR3 contains 16 residues. Germline CDR1 is KGHSH and CDR2 is LQKENI. The CDR3 region is CASSLELAGASYEQYF. The CDR3 bases are TGTGCCAGCTCACTCGAACTAGCGGGTGCTTCCTACGAGCAGTACTTC.

The chain links TRBV7-2 to TRBJ2-1; no definite D call. Trimming shortened V by 5 bases and J by 0 bases, and 8 bases separated the two germline ends. The length of the CDR3 is 14 residues. Germline V gene lookup returns CDR1 SGHTA and CDR2 FQGNSA. CDR3 protein: CASSQLSSYNEQFF. The CDR3 region has the DNA TGTGCCAGCAGCCAACTTAGCTCCTACAATGAGCAGTTCTTC.

The genes are TRBV11-1 and TRBJ2-1, with a possible D match to TRBD1 (6 bases). This CDR3 region has 15 residues. V shed 4 bases and J shed 9 bases, with 19 bases lying between them. Germline assignment: CDR1 SGHAT and CDR2 FQDESV (reference sequence). CDR3: CASSSPLGTLGEQFF. In DNA form, the CDR3 reads TGTGCCAGCAGCTCGCCTCTCGGGACACTCGGTGAGCAGTTCTTC.

This clone has at least ten counts. The V call is TRBV28, the J call TRBJ1-1, with no clear D. Trimming took 3 bases from V and 1 from J, leaving 12 bases between them. This CDR3 contains 15 residues. Germline V gene lookup returns CDR1 MDHEN and CDR2 SYDVKM. This CDR3 is CASSFRSRRNTEAFF. As DNA, the CDR3 is TGTGCCAGCAGTTTTCGGAGCCGGAGGAACACTGAAGCTTTCTTT.

The rearrangement links TRBV18 to TRBJ1-5; possibly TRBD1 for D (6 bases). Trimming pared 5 bases from V and 4 bases from J, leaving 12 bases between. The CDR3 contains 14 residues. Germline V gene data show CDR1 as KGHSH and CDR2 as LQKENI. CDR3 DNA sequence: TGTGCCAGCTCAGTAGCAGGACAGAATCAGCCCCAGCATTTT. It encodes CASSVAGQNQPQHF.

This clone was counted only a few times. The chain has TRBV15 and TRBJ2-6; D ambiguous. V lost 4 bases to trimming and J lost 1 base, with 5 bases between them. The length of the CDR3 is 14 residues. Germline-derived CDR1 and CDR2 are LNHNV and YYDKDF (reference sequence). The CDR3 nucleotides are TGTGCCACCAGCACTTCGTCTGGGGCCAACGTCCTGACTTTC. The encoded protein is CATSTSSGANVLTF. Full variable domain (missing parts from reference TRBV15 and TRBJ2-6): DAMVIQNPRYQVTQFGKPVTLSCSQTLNHNVMYWYQQKSSQAPKLLFHYYDKDFNNEADTPDNFQSRRPNTSFCFLDIRSPGLGDTAMYLCATSTSSGANVLTFGAGSRLTVL.

The V gene is TRBV30, the J gene TRBJ1-3, with unresolved D. Germline V CDR1 and CDR2: GTSNPN, SVGIG (reference sequence). This CDR3 is 15 amino acids long. V gave up 2 bases and J gave up 1 base, with 12 bases separating them. The CDR3: CAWSLQTRSGNTIYF. In DNA form, the CDR3 reads TGTGCCTGGAGTCTACAGACCAGATCTGGAAACACCATATATTTT.